The 14 T cell receptor beta chains below all came from one sample that was sequenced in a study of immune cell composition in non-small cell lung cancer. Sequenced by immunoSEQ multiplex PCR; TCRdb stores in-frame clones only, minus some. The repertoire has around 2,800 clones, 70% to 80% of them found once; the top ten carry about a sixth. The material sequenced was lung tumor tissue. The receptor source for this set is a human donor with non-small cell lung cancer.

The gene calls are TRBV6-4 and TRBJ2-4; 7 positions agree with TRBD1. This CDR3 has 14 amino acids. Trimming removed 2 bases from V and 9 bases from J; junction bases left unmatched: 7. Looked up from germline, CDR1 is MRHNA and CDR2 is SNTAGT. This CDR3 reads CASSDSYRGGIQYF. The CDR3 bases are TGTGCCAGCAGTGACAGCTACAGGGGTGGCATTCAGTACTTC.

This clone has more than one count but fewer than ten. The CDR3 region has the DNA TGTGCCAGCAGCTCCCACCCGGACAGAAACGAAAAACTGTTTTTT. This gives the protein CASSSHPDRNEKLFF. The chain carries TRBV7-3 and TRBJ1-4; possible D gene TRBD1, 6 bases. This CDR3 has 15 amino acids. Germline values: CDR1 SGHTA, CDR2 FQGTGA. Trimming removed 4 bases from V and 8 bases from J, with 17 bases in between.

The CDR3: CASSQAFSGIGTGELFF. The CDR3 nucleotides are TGCGCCAGCAGCCAAGCGTTTAGCGGGATTGGCACCGGGGAGCTGTTTTTT. The chain employs TRBV4-3 and TRBJ2-2, with TRBD2 matching over 8 bases. CDR3 length: 17 residues. Germline V gene lookup returns CDR1 LGHNA and CDR2 YSLEER. V lost 1 base and J lost 4; bases outside the gene matches: 8.

The chain has TRBV21-1 and TRBJ2-1; TRBD1, the table's D call, lacks a check against the DNA. TRBV21-1 is annotated as a pseudogene. There are 19 residues in the CDR3. The CDR3 nucleotides are TGTGCCAGCAGCACCTCCGGGACAGGCGGGCCAAGTTACCACAATGAGCAGTTCTTC. Translating it yields CASSTSGTGGPSYHNEQFF.

The chain employs TRBV11-1 and TRBJ2-5, with 7 positions matching TRBD2. Germline CDR1 reads SGHAT; CDR2 reads FQDESV (reference sequence). The CDR3 runs to 16 residues. Germline trimming cut 2 bases from V and 5 bases from J; bases unmatched to any gene: 11. CDR3 sequence reads: CASSLQSGGRGETQYF. The DNA of the CDR3 is TGTGCCAGCAGCTTACAATCGGGAGGCAGAGGGGAGACCCAGTACTTC.

Written as DNA, the CDR3 is TGTGCCAGCAGCCGGCCGGGGGTGGGCACTGAAGCTTTCTTT. Amino acid sequence: CASSRPGVGTEAFF. V gene TRBV7-2 combines with J gene TRBJ1-1; TRBD1 might be the D (5 bases). Germline V gene data show CDR1 as SGHTA and CDR2 as FQGNSA. The CDR3 runs 14 residues. V was pared by 5 bases and J by 4 bases, with 14 bases between.

This clone is large in the sample. V usage is TRBV5-1 and J usage is TRBJ1-1; no reliable D call. This CDR3 comprises 13 residues. The V gene lost 1 base and the J gene lost 0 bases, with 4 bases spanning the gap. Germline CDR1 reads SGHRS; CDR2 reads YFSETQ. The CDR3 reads CASSLSLNTEAFF. The DNA for the CDR3 is TGCGCCAGCAGCTTGTCGTTGAACACTGAAGCTTTCTTT. Complete variable domain (other parts from reference TRBV5-1 and TRBJ1-1): KAGVTQTPRYLIKTRGQQVTLSCSPISGHRSVSWYQQTPGQGLQFLFEYFSETQRNKGNFPGRFSGRQFSNSRSEMNVSTLELGDSALYLCASSLSLNTEAFFGQGTRLTVV.

The chain links TRBV2 to TRBJ2-7, with 9 positions matching TRBD1. V was clipped by 4 bases and J by 0 bases; unmatched bases: 4. Germline V gene data show CDR1 as SNHLY and CDR2 as FYNNEI. The CDR3 covers 15 residues. The CDR3 nucleotides are TGTGCCAGCAGTGGGGACAGGGTGGGCTCCTACGAGCAGTACTTC. The encoded protein is CASSGDRVGSYEQYF. The variable domain in full, with the rest retrieved from reference TRBV2 and TRBJ2-7, is EPEVTQTPSHQVTQMGQEVILRCVPISNHLYFYWYRQILGQKVEFLVSFYNNEISEKSEIFDDQFSVERPDGSNFTLKIRSTKLEDSAMYFCASSGDRVGSYEQYFGPGTRLTVT.

This clone was detected once. The rearrangement links TRBV30 to TRBJ2-7, with 9 nucleotides matching TRBD1. CDR3 length: 16 residues. CDR1 and CDR2 from the germline V gene are GTSNPN and SVGIG (reference sequence). The V and J ends lost 3 bases and 3 bases, in that order; junction bases with no gene match: 12. The CDR3 DNA sequence: TGTGCCTGGAGGCCGAGGCCCGGGACAGGGTACTACGAGCAGTACTTC. Encoded protein: CAWRPRPGTGYYEQYF.

This clone has more than one count but fewer than ten. The chain joins TRBV9 to TRBJ2-1, with D maybe TRBD1 (5 bases). V lost 4 bases to trimming and J lost 13 bases, with 21 bases between them. From germline, CDR1 is SGDLS and CDR2 YYNGEE. This CDR3 has 14 amino acids. CDR3 in DNA: TGTGCCAGCAGCCCACCGACAGAACCGACGCGACAGTTCTTC. It encodes CASSPPTEPTRQFF.

CDR3 coding DNA: TGTGCCAGCAGCACCTTGGACACCTCTGAGCAGTTCTTC. It is translated as CASSTLDTSEQFF. The chain uses TRBV6-1 and TRBJ2-1; D is perhaps TRBD1 (5 bases). CDR3 size: 13 residues. Trimming shortened V by 6 bases and J by 9 bases, and 15 bases separated the two germline ends. Germline loops: CDR1 MNHNS, CDR2 SASEGT.

V is TRBV9 and J is TRBJ2-5, with TRBD2 as a possible D gene (5 bases). Germline CDR1 SGDLS, CDR2 YYNGEE. The CDR3 spans 13 residues. Trimming cost V 7 bases and J 5 bases, with 15 bases left between them. CDR3 nucleotides: TGTGCCAGCGGATCCGGGGTTCGGGAGACCCAGTACTTC. It is translated as CASGSGVRETQYF.

This clone was counted only a few times. J is TRBJ2-3 and V is TRBV7-2; 12 positions agree with TRBD2. Germline CDR1 and CDR2: SGHTA and FQGNSA. The CDR3 runs 16 residues. The junction had 6 bases not matched to a gene; V was cut back by 5 bases and J by 3 bases. Written as DNA, the CDR3 is TGTGCCAGCAGCACCTCGCTAGCGGGAGGGACAGATACGCAGTATTTT. Protein product: CASSTSLAGGTDTQYF.

This rearrangement joins TRBV2 to TRBJ2-1; 8 bases are shared with TRBD2. The CDR3 spans 14 residues. The trim removed 9 bases at V and 6 bases at J, leaving 10 bases unmatched. CDR1 and CDR2 (germline): SNHLY, FYNNEI. The CDR3, as DNA: TGTGCCAGTACCCGGGGGGGTCGGGGCAATGAGCAGTTCTTC. Translated: CASTRGGRGNEQFF.